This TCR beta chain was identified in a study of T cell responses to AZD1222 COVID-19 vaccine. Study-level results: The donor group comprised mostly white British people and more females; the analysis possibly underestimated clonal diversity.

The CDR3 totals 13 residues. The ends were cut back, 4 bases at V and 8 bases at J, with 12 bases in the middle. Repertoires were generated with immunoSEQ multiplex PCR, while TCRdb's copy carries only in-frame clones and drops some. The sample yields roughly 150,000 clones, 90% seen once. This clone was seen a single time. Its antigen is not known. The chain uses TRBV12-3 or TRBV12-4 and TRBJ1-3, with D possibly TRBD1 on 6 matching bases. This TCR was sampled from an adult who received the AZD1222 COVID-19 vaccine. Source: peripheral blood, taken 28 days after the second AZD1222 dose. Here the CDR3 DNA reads TGTGCCAGCAGTTCGACTTACAGGGACACCATATATTTT. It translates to CASSSTYRDTIYF.